This T cell receptor beta chain appears in the sequencing data of a study of T cells after yellow fever vaccination. Template-switching 5'RACE yielded the TCR cDNA; a universal primer site and UMIs were added in the process. TCRdb called the 5' RACE reads again in MiXCR, with one record for every CDR3 protein. The sample yields 450,000 to 600,000 distinct CDR3 sequences, approximately 12% seen once. As for this clonotype: Its specificity is unknown.

Study observations and caveats: Peaking on day 5 versus 15, the secondary response was faster but weaker. Booster samples showed a return of most primary-vaccination clones (about 96% CD4, about 85% CD8). FACS-sorted repertoires might harbor abundant contaminating clonotypes from the bulk population.

Trimming took off 2 bases at V and 1 base at J, with 12 bases between the two ends. Germline assignment: CDR1 GTSNPN and CDR2 SVGIG (reference sequence). There are 15 residues in the CDR3. The sequence was collected from a young man who received the YFV17D yellow fever vaccine. The chain carries TRBV30 and TRBJ1-5, with D possibly being TRBD1 (5 bases). Specimen: PBMCs, collected on the day of the yellow fever booster vaccination. The CDR3 is CAWSKGRRSNQPQHF. DNA of the CDR3: TGTGCCTGGAGTAAGGGACGAAGAAGCAATCAGCCCCAGCATTTT.